The clone carrying this T cell receptor beta chain was found once. These data belong to a study of blood T cell repertoires in COVID-19. Across the study: Sites across the United States, Italy and Spain contributed samples from acute and convalescent COVID-19.

In terms of age and location, participants ranged from about 18 to 100 years and lived in about 25 US areas. Which cohort a participant joined came from the clinical history participants gave. Donors in Cohort 3 counted as recovered after two negative PCRs, clearance, or symptom resolution. V lost 4 bases and J lost 8; bases outside the gene matches: 9. This CDR3 spans 16 amino acids. Germline values: CDR1 MDHEN, CDR2 SYDVKM. Sequenced by immunoSEQ multiplex PCR; TCRdb stores in-frame clones only, minus some. The sample carries over 400,000 clones, 80% to 90% recorded once. This clonotype originated in a woman aged 60-75 years who had recovered from COVID-19. The chain recombines TRBV28 with TRBJ1-6; 9 bases match TRBD1. Specimen: PBMCs or T cells enriched from blood (not recorded which). In DNA, the CDR3 is TGTGCCAGCAGTTCACCCGGGACAGGGCGGGATTCACCCCTCCACTTT. Translating it yields CASSSPGTGRDSPLHF.